The T cell receptor (beta chain) described here comes from a study of cytomegalovirus exposure and HLA in healthy donors. Overall study context: HLA-typed donors were the source of 82 million or so unique TCRs, which an early data release held.

PCR used 60 Vbeta primers and 13 Jbeta primers. Some clones are missing from TCRdb's copy, which holds only in-frame ones; the method was immunoSEQ multiplex PCR. Found here are around 220,000 clones, roughly 80% of them singletons; the top ten hold 0.2% to 0.25%. Comment on this clone: Its antigen is still unknown.

Findings and limits, study-wide: It was assumed in the presence/absence analyses that sequencing depth was roughly uniform across donors. Earlier analysis yielded a pattern in which most TCR beta V segments were productive about 90% or about 30% of the time. In vitro testing confirmed three CMV-associated chains as specific for CMV antigens.

The TCR was taken from a girl aged 2 to 10 in good health and CMV-seronegative. Input material: PBMCs.

DNA for the CDR3: TGTGCCAGCAGGACGGGAGGGGAGACCCAGTACTTC. Its translation is CASRTGGETQYF. The chain joins TRBV25-1 to TRBJ2-5; 8 bases match TRBD2. The CDR3 runs to 12 residues. CDR1 and CDR2 from the germline V gene are MGHDK and SYGVNS. Unmatched junction bases numbered 2, after V lost 6 bases and J lost 5 bases. Using reference TRBV25-1 and TRBJ2-5 for the parts outside the CDR3, the full variable domain is EADIYQTPRYLVIGTGKKITLECSQTMGHDKMYWYQQDPGMELHLIHYSYGVNSTEKGDLSSESTVSRIRTEHFPLTLESARPSHTSQYLCASRTGGETQYFGPGTRLLVL.